This T cell receptor beta chain was sequenced for a study of shared clonotypes between healthy human individuals. Study context: The cohort comprised a couple of women and a few men. Their ages spanned 18 to 49 years. Overall study findings and caveats: Clonotype sharing across a few donors was observed for about 5.5% of naive CD4 clonotypes. Naive subsets usually exceeded memory subsets in estimated richness.

The germline V and J ends were trimmed by 1 base and 4 bases, with 20 bases remaining between them. The CDR3 spans 17 residues. Germline-derived CDR1 and CDR2 are SGHRS and YFSETQ. Naive CD8 cells lacked CD45RO and underwent positive selection for CCR7, leaving out terminally differentiated effector memory CD45RA+ cells. The donors, healthy adults who were HIV-negative, had experienced no recent acute infections or vaccinations. As concerns this clone: Its antigen is undetermined.

Data came from immunoSEQ multiplex PCR; TCRdb stores just in-frame clones and leaves some out. The sample yields approximately 1.9 million clones, about 93% seen once. This TCR came from a man between 18 and 35 years old in good health. Some clones in this sample may be carry-over from other donors' samples. The rearrangement joins TRBV5-1 to TRBJ2-5, with D maybe TRBD2 (6 bases). The sequencing sample was made of naive CD8+ T cells from PBMCs. This chain's CDR3 is CASSLWGGNPARETQYF. CDR3 in DNA: TGCGCCAGCAGCTTGTGGGGAGGAAACCCAGCCAGAGAGACCCAGTACTTC.